This T cell receptor (beta chain) derives from a study of T cells in Graves' hyperthyroidism and ophthalmopathy. There are many counts of this clonotype. From RNA transcripts, TCR beta CDR3 regions were amplified. The HTBI primer set was used in a first-round RT-PCR of the TCR CDR3. TCRdb reprocessed the multiplex PCR reads with MiXCR, giving one entry per CDR3 protein. Of more than 500,000 distinct CDR3 sequences detected, about 14% appear once; the ten largest clones hold 11% to 15%. On the basis of clinical symptoms, serum thyroxine and TRAb, thyroid ultrasound and orbital computed tomography, diagnoses were made. Looked up from germline, CDR1 is MDHEN and CDR2 is SYDVKM. The CDR3 spans 14 residues. V gave up 4 bases and J gave up 2 bases, with 11 bases separating them.

The sequence was collected from a woman in her thirties or forties with Graves' hyperthyroidism. The sample consisted of blood. The chain joins TRBV28 to TRBJ1-2, with D perhaps matching TRBD1 (6 bases). The CDR3 DNA is TGTGCCAGCAGTTCCATCACAGGGAACTATGGCTACACCTTC. Translated, it gives CASSSITGNYGYTF.